The clone carrying this T cell receptor beta chain has only a few counts. No antigen is known for it. The data derive from a study of early T cells in non-severe SARS-CoV-2 infection. Overall study findings and caveats: Sequences matched to VDJdb favored anti-spike CD8 responses, while private and CD4 specificities were missed.

Each CDR3 protein is one row after TCRdb ran MiXCR on the 5' RACE reads. The sample has approximately 28,000 distinct CDR3 sequences, approximately 6% seen once. From germline, CDR1 is LGHNT and CDR2 FRNRAP. CDR3 size: 15 residues. Trimming at V came to 1 base and at J to 5 bases, leaving 2 bases not matched to a gene. V usage is TRBV12-5 and J usage is TRBJ2-7; 13 nucleotides match TRBD2. The clonotype comes from an adult who was a healthcare worker with PCR-confirmed SARS-CoV-2 infection or an uninfected control (not recorded which). Sequenced material: whole blood, taken at baseline. The CDR3 region has the DNA TGTGCTAGTGGTTTGGGGACTAGCGGGAGCCACGAGCAGTACTTC. As protein: CASGLGTSGSHEQYF.